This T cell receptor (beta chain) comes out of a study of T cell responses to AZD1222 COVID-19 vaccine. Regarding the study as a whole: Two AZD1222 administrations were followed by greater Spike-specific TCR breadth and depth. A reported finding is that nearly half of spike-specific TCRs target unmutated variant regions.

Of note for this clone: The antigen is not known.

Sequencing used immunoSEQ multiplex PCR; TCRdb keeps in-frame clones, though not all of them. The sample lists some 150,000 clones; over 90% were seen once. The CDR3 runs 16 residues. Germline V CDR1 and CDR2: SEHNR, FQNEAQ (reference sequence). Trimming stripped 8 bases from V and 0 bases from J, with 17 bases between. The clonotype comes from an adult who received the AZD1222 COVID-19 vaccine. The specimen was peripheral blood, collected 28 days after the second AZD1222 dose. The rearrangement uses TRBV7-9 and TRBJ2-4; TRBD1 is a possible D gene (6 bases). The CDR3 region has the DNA TGTGCCAGCTCAAACGCAGGGGTCTTAGCCAAAAACATTCAGTACTTC. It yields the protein CASSNAGVLAKNIQYF.